This T cell receptor (beta chain) was identified in a study of shared clonotypes between healthy human individuals. Study-wide results and limits: An effect of sequencing depth on clonotype sharing among donors was expected.

CDR1 and CDR2 from the germline V gene are SGHNT and YYREEE (reference sequence). The CDR3 has 15 residues. V was clipped by 6 bases and J by 1 base; unmatched bases: 4. To note about this clone: Its target is unknown.

An even split of each subset's genomic DNA across several immunoSEQ plates was performed. Generated by immunoSEQ multiplex PCR, the TCRdb table keeps only in-frame clones and is missing some. The sample includes roughly 2.2 million clones, approximately 95% of them seen just once. Sequenced input: naive CD4+ T cells from PBMCs. Sample subset: CD45RA+ positively selected. The chain recombines TRBV5-4 with TRBJ2-7; 13 bases align to TRBD2. The TCR comes from a man younger than 30 in good health. Some clones in this sample may be carry-over from other donors' samples. The CDR3 protein is CASTGLAGTSYEQYF. The CDR3, as DNA: TGTGCCAGCACGGGACTAGCGGGGACTTCCTACGAGCAGTACTTC.